The clone carrying this T cell receptor beta chain occurred many times. In the original analysis: Amplification from reference gene primers served as the basis for estimated nucleated cell counts. Assay used: immunoSEQ multiplex PCR; TCRdb lists only in-frame clones, some missing. The V and J calls and clone size were taken over from that table, and D and trimming were inferred from the DNA. The sample carries about 180,000 clones, approximately 89% recorded once. The data belong to a study of blood T cell repertoires in COVID-19. V gave up 4 bases and J gave up 2 bases; unmatched junction bases: 3. Germline-derived CDR1 and CDR2 are SNHLY and FYNNEI. This CDR3 has 14 residues. Participants spanned ages about 18 to 100 years and resided in some 22 US areas. Each participant's cohort was designated according to participant-reported clinical history.

This rearrangement joins TRBV2 to TRBJ2-7; 9 bases are shared with TRBD2. Sequencing input: PBMCs or T cells enriched from blood (not recorded which). This sequence originates from a man between 40 and 49 years old who had recovered from COVID-19. CDR3 DNA sequence: TGTGCCAGCAGTGGACTAGCGGAGACCTACGAGCAGTACTTC. Translated: CASSGLAETYEQYF. The whole variable domain, filled in from reference TRBV2 and TRBJ2-7, reads EPEVTQTPSHQVTQMGQEVILRCVPISNHLYFYWYRQILGQKVEFLVSFYNNEISEKSEIFDDQFSVERPDGSNFTLKIRSTKLEDSAMYFCASSGLAETYEQYFGPGTRLTVT.